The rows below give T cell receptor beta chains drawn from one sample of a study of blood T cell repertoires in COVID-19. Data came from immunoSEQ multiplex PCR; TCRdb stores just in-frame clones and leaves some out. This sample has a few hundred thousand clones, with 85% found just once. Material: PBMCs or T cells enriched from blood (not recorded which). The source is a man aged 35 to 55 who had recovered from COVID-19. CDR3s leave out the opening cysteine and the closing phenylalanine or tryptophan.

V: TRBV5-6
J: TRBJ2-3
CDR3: ASSLSLAPDTQY

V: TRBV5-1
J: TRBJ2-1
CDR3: ASSLGRMNEQF

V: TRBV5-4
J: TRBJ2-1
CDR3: ASSSSGRAGDEQF

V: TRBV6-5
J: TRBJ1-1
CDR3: ASSWQGRTEAF

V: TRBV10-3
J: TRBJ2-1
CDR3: AISDNSGSSQF

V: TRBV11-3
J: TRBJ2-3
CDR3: ASSSRRDTQY

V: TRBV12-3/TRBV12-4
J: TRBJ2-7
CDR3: ASSLGGSYEQY

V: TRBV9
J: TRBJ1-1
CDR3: ASSVEGTGYTEAF

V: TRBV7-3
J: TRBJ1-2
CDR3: ASSLDPGKGAYGYT

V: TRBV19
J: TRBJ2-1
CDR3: ASRGLAGNEQF

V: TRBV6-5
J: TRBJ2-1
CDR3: ASTTAGAPHNEQF

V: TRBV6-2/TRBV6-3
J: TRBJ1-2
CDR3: ASSLKTGASYT

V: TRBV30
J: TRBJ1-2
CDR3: AWSVGQGAAGYYGYT

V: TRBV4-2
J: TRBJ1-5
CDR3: ASSQDRSRNQPQH

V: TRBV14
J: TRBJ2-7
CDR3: ASSQSGGREQY

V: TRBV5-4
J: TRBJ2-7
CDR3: ALGDGYEQY

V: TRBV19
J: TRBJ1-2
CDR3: ASSIDAGGVYGYT

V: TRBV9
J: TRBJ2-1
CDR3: ASSARQGGNEQF

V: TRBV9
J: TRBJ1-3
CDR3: ASSEGGVLSGNTIY

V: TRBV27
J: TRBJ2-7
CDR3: ASSLRGQGVFYEQY

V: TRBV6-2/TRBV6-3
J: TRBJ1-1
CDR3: ASSYSNRGAEAF

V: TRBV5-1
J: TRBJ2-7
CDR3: ASRGDILYEQY

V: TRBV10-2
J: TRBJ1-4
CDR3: ASSDSGWTTNEKLF

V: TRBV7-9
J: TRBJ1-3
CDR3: ASSWDSHSGNTIY

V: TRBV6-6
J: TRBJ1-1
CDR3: ASSRDRSLNTEAF

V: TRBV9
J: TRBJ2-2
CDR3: ASSVGTGGNTGELF

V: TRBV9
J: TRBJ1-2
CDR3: ASTYGQGADNYGYT

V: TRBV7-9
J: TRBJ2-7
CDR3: ASSLTSAYEQY

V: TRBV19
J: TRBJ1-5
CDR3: ASSIAGGTQPQH

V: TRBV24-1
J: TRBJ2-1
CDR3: ATSDWGLAGHNEQF

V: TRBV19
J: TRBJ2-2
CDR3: ASSIAPGAGELF

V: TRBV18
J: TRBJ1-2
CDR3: ASSGIFNEGANYGYT

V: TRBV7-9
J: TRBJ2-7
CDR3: ASSTNSPLYEQY

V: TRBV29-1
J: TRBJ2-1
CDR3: SVATSIGEQF

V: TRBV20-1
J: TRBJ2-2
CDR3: SASNRGRGTGELF

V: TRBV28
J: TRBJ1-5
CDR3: ASRRQGGVQPQH

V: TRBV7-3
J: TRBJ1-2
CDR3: ASSNQGAGGYT

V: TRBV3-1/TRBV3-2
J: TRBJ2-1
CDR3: ASSPEVADNEQF

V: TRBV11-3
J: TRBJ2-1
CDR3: ASTQVTSGYNEQF

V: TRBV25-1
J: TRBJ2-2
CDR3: ASSIELAGGPTGELF

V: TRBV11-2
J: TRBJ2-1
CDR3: ASSSAGGNEQF

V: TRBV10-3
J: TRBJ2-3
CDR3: AISEEREDTQY

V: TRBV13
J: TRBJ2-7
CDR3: ASSLGRTGWD

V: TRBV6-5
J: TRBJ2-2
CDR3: ASRWDWNTGELF

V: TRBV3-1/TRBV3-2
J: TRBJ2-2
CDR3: ASSHFNRGLEGGELF

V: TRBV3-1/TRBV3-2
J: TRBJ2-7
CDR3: ASSLSGRANEQY

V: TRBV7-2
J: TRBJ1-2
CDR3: ASSLAGRQGYT